Given below is one T cell receptor beta chain in context. Its specificity is not known. Clones were sequenced by immunoSEQ multiplex PCR, and TCRdb holds only the in-frame ones, with some missing. Of 95,000 to 110,000 clones detected, about 88% appear once; the ten largest clones hold around 0.9%. Germline V gene sequence: CDR1 MGHRA, CDR2 YSYEKL. Trimming took off 4 bases at V and 3 bases at J, with 19 bases between the two ends. The CDR3 length is 17 residues. This entry comes from a study of graft-versus-host responses after intestinal transplantation. As for the study in general: Each of the recipients got a multivisceral, liver-intestinal, or isolated intestinal transplant. Study-level points and caveats: Clonal ratios of graft-versus-host to host-versus-graft in allografts were high for patients exhibiting graft-donor T cell macrochimerism.

This chain joins TRBV4-1 and TRBJ1-5; D remains unclear. This specimen was unstimulated CD4+ T cells sorted from spleen or lymph node cells, taken before intestinal transplant. This TCR derives from a human donor who received an intestinal transplant. CDR3 sequence (DNA): TGCGCCAGCAGCCTATTCTGGACGGACGATTTCAATCAGCCCCAGCATTTT. Its translation is CASSLFWTDDFNQPQHF.